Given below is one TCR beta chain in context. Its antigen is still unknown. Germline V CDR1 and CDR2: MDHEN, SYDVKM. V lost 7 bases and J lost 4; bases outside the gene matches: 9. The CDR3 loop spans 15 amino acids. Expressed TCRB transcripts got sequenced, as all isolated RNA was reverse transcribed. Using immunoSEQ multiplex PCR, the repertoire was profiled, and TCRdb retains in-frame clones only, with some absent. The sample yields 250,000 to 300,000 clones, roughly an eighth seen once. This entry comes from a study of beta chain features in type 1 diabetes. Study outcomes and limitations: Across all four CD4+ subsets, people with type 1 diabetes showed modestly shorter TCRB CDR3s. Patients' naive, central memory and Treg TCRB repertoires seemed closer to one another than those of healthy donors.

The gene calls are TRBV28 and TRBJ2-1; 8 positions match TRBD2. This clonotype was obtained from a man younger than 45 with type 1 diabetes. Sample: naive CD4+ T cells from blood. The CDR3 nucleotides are TGTGCCAGCATCCTGAGCGGGAGAGATTACAATGAGCAGTTCTTC. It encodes CASILSGRDYNEQFF.